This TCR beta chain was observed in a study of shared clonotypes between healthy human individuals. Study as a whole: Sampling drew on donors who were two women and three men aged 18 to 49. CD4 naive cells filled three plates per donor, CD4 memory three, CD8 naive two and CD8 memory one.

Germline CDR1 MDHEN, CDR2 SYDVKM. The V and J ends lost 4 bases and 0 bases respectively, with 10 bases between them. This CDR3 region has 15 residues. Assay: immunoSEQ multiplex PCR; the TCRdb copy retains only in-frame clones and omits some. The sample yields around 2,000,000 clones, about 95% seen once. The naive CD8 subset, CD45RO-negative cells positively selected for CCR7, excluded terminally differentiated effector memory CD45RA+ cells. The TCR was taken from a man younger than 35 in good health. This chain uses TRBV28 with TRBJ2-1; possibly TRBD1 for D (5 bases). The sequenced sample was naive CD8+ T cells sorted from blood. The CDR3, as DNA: TGTGCCAGCAGTTCCCGACAGTCCTCCTACAATGAGCAGTTCTTC. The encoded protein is CASSSRQSSYNEQFF.